This T cell receptor beta chain was found in a study of T cell responses to AZD1222 COVID-19 vaccine. Findings of the study overall: CD4 TCRs linked to vaccination spanned spike, dominating at 160-218 and 743-854. There were mostly white British donors and more females than males, and clonal diversity was possibly underestimated. The breadth and depth of Spike-specific TCRs increased once two AZD1222 doses had been given.

Sequencing was performed with immunoSEQ multiplex PCR; in TCRdb, only in-frame clones are kept and a portion is missing. Here the sample spans 95,000 to 100,000 clones, more than 85% being singletons. Germline loops: CDR1 SGHTA, CDR2 FQGTGA. The length of the CDR3 is 12 residues. The V end lost 7 bases, the J end lost 7 bases, and 10 bases lay between the germline ends. In this sample, this clone turned up once. What it recognizes is unknown. The genes are TRBV7-3 and TRBJ2-2, with a weak D call TRBD1 (6 bases). Sequencing used peripheral blood, obtained 28 days after the second AZD1222 dose. This clonotype was obtained from an adult who received the AZD1222 COVID-19 vaccine. In DNA form, the CDR3 reads TGTGCCAGCACCAAGGGGGACGGGGAGCTGTTTTTT. Its translation: CASTKGDGELFF.